This T cell receptor (beta chain) was profiled in a study of CD8 T cells in Susac syndrome. As concerns this clonotype: Its antigen is not known.

Findings and limits, study-wide: CD8+ clonal expansion in Susac was maximal in TEMRA cells and in active patients.

This CDR3 is built from 17 residues. Germline V lookup: CDR1 SQVTM, CDR2 ANQGSEA. V lost 7 bases to trimming and J lost 0 bases; unmatched junction nucleotides: 12. In Susac syndrome patients, recently defined diagnostic criteria for definite or probable disease were met. Random hexamers were used to reverse transcribe an amount of about 0.5 to 1 ug RNA. MiXCR, applied by TCRdb to the immunoSEQ multiplex PCR reads, yields one record per CDR3 protein. The sample has around 95,000 distinct CDR3 sequences, 95% seen once. This rearrangement joins TRBV29-1 to TRBJ2-2; 9 bases map to TRBD2. Sequences were obtained from CD8+ T cells from PBMCs. This clonotype originated in a human donor with Susac syndrome. The CDR3 DNA reads as TGCAGCGCTCTACCCGCGGGGGGGGATTCGAACACCGGGGAGCTGTTTTTT. It yields the protein CSALPAGGDSNTGELFF.